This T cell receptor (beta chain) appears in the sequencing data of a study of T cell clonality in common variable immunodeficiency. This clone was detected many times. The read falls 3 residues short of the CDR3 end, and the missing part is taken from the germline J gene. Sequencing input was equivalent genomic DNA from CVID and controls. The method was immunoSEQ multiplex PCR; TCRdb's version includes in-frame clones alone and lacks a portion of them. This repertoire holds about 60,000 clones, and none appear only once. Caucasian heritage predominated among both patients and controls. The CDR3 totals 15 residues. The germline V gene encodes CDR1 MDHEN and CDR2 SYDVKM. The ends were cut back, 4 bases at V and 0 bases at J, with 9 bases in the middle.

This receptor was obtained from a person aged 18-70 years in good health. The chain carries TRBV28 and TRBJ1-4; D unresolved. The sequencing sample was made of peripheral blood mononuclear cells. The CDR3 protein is CASSSTSTTNEKLFF. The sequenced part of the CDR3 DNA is TGTGCCAGCAGTTCAACCTCTACAACTAATGAAAAA.